Detailed here is one TCR beta chain. The sample belongs to a study of blood T cell repertoires in COVID-19. Study-wide background: Italy, Spain and the United States were the sources of the convalescent and acute COVID-19 samples. PBMCs, B-cell-depleted T cells, or T cells provided the cDNA or gDNA that made up the material.

This CDR3 has 19 residues. Germline lookup yields CDR1 LGHDT and CDR2 YNNKEL (reference sequence). J lost 5 bases, V lost 0 bases, and 12 bases had no gene match. Authors' methods: Nucleated cell counts were estimated from reference gene primer amplification. TCRdb's table, derived via immunoSEQ multiplex PCR, lists solely in-frame clones and lacks some. V and J calls and clone size are those listed in that table; D and trimming were worked out from the DNA. Here the sample spans under 300,000 clones, about 85% being singletons. The chain combines TRBV3-1 (or the pseudogene TRBV3-2) with TRBJ2-2, with 10 bases aligning to TRBD2. The source material was peripheral blood. The receptor's source is a man aged 55 to 70 who had recovered from COVID-19. The CDR3 region has the DNA TGTGCCAGCAGCCAAGAGGGAACAGCGGGGGGGCCGAGGACCGGGGAGCTGTTTTTT. Amino acid sequence: CASSQEGTAGGPRTGELFF.